The 19 T cell receptor beta chains below all came from one sample that was sequenced in a study of cytomegalovirus exposure and HLA in healthy donors. It was with 60 Vbeta and 13 Jbeta primers that the PCR ran. Profiling relied on immunoSEQ multiplex PCR, and the TCRdb table lists in-frame clones only, not all of them. The sample holds around 92,000 clones, approximately 80% seen once. Source material: PBMCs. The receptors shown here come from a man between 18 and 29 years old in good health and CMV-seronegative.

The chain's CDR3 is CASSLGGQGVRGYTF. As DNA, the CDR3 is TGTGCCAGCAGCTTGGGGGGACAGGGGGTCCGTGGCTACACCTTC. The chain uses TRBV5-5 and TRBJ1-2; 11 bases line up with TRBD1. This CDR3 contains 15 residues. Germline CDR1 and CDR2: SGHKS and YYEKEE (reference sequence). V shed 0 bases, J shed 7 bases, and the junction held 5 bases outside the gene matches. The whole variable domain, filled in from reference TRBV5-5 and TRBJ1-2, reads DAGVTQSPTHLIKTRGQQVTLRCSPISGHKSVSWYQQVLGQGPQFIFQYYEKEERGRGNFPDRFSARQFPNYSSELNVNALLLGDSALYLCASSLGGQGVRGYTFGSGTRLTVV.

This chain joins TRBV4-2 and TRBJ2-3; 8 bases are shared with TRBD2. Germline trimming cut 3 bases from V and 0 bases from J; bases unmatched to any gene: 8. Germline assignment: CDR1 LGHNA and CDR2 YNFKEQ. The CDR3 loop spans 17 amino acids. DNA of the CDR3: TGTGCCAGCAGCCATGGCGGGGGGCTCACTAGCACAGATACGCAGTATTTT. Translating it yields CASSHGGGLTSTDTQYF.

The V gene is TRBV11-1, the J gene TRBJ2-5; a weak D match, TRBD2 (6 bases). V lost 0 bases and J lost 1, with 12 bases in between. Germline V gives CDR1 SGHAT, CDR2 FQDESV (reference sequence). The CDR3 contains 16 residues. The CDR3 reads CASSLARSGLQETQYF. The CDR3 nucleotides read TGTGCCAGCAGCTTAGCGCGGTCGGGACTCCAAGAGACCCAGTACTTC.

Regarding this clone: The junction departs from the called germline gene at one end, perhaps through a read error. This chain joins TRBV7-7 and TRBJ2-5; 10 bases agree with TRBD1. This CDR3 spans 15 amino acids. Germline V gene lookup returns CDR1 SSHAT and CDR2 FNYEAQ (reference sequence). CDR3 amino acids: CASSLGTGVQETQYF. CDR3 bases: TGTGCTAGCAGCCTAGGGACAGGGGTTCAAGAGACCCAGTACTTC.

The CDR3 DNA is TGTGCCTGGAGTGTACGACAGGGGGCGAGTAGGCGCTATGGCTACACCTTC. Translation gives CAWSVRQGASRRYGYTF. J is TRBJ1-2 and V is TRBV30; 10 bases line up with TRBD1. After removal of 0 bases from V and 4 bases from J, the junction contained 11 bases not matched to a gene. Germline V lookup: CDR1 GTSNPN, CDR2 SVGIG (reference sequence). This CDR3 region has 17 residues.

This clone was seen once. The rearrangement uses TRBV19 and TRBJ2-5; TRBD2 matches at 8 bases. V gave up 1 base and J gave up 7 bases; unmatched junction bases: 5. CDR3 length equals 14 residues. The V gene's germline CDR1 is LNHDA and CDR2 SQIVND (reference sequence). CDR3 in amino acids: CASSIVAREGTQYF. The CDR3 bases are TGTGCCAGTAGTATAGTTGCCCGGGAGGGGACCCAGTACTTC.

The chain has TRBV27 and TRBJ1-1; no definite D call. Germline V lookup: CDR1 MNHEY, CDR2 SMNVEV (reference sequence). The CDR3 consists of 15 residues. Trimming left V 2 bases short and J 1 base short, with 11 bases between. CDR3 in DNA: TGTGCCAGCAGTTTAGTTGCGTCCCGGAACACTGAAGCTTTCTTT. It yields the protein CASSLVASRNTEAFF.

This clone was observed a single time. The genes are TRBV28 and TRBJ2-2; 8 bases fit TRBD2. The CDR3 has 17 amino acids. The germline V gene has CDR1 MDHEN and CDR2 SYDVKM. V trimming: 3 bases; J trimming: 5 bases; junction bases outside the gene matches: 11. The CDR3 loop reads CASSFAVGGGWTGELFF. The CDR3 DNA sequence: TGTGCCAGCAGTTTCGCGGTCGGGGGGGGGTGGACCGGGGAGCTGTTTTTT.

The V and J genes are TRBV6-1 and TRBJ2-7; TRBD2 might be the D (6 bases). Germline-derived CDR1 and CDR2 are MNHNS and SASEGT. This CDR3 has 14 residues. The V end was cut by 6 bases, the J end by 0 bases, with 12 bases between. DNA of the CDR3: TGTGCCAGCAGCACCGGGACTCTCTCCTACGAGCAGTACTTC. It is translated as CASSTGTLSYEQYF.

The chain carries TRBV7-2 and TRBJ1-3; possibly TRBD1 for D (6 bases). Germline V CDR1 and CDR2: SGHTA, FQGNSA. The CDR3 sequence is 15 residues long. V lost 9 bases and J 3 bases, leaving 18 bases between the germline ends. CDR3 DNA: TGTGCCAGTACCAGAGGGGGGGGGCATGGAAACACCATATATTTT. Its translation is CASTRGGGHGNTIYF.

This rearrangement joins TRBV6-5 to TRBJ1-1, with 7 nucleotides matching TRBD1. CDR1 and CDR2 from the germline V gene are MNHEY and SVGAGI. This CDR3 spans 15 amino acids. Unmatched junction bases numbered 4, after V lost 2 bases and J lost 1 base. This CDR3 reads CASSYRTGPNTEAFF. The CDR3 DNA sequence: TGTGCCAGCAGTTACCGGACAGGACCGAACACTGAAGCTTTCTTT.

The chain has TRBV25-1 and TRBJ1-5; D unclear. V lost 5 bases, J lost 8 bases, and 13 bases lay in between. The CDR3 is 13 residues long. Germline values: CDR1 MGHDK, CDR2 SYGVNS. CDR3 in amino acids: CASSSQNGEPQHF. As DNA, the CDR3 is TGTGCCAGCAGTAGCCAGAACGGGGAGCCCCAGCATTTT.

This clone was recorded once. V and J are TRBV12-5 and TRBJ2-7; perhaps TRBD1 as D (5 bases). The CDR3 sequence is 17 residues long. Trimming removed 3 bases from V and 0 bases from J, with 18 bases in between. CDR1 and CDR2 from the germline V gene are LGHNT and FRNRAP. In nucleotides, the CDR3 is TGTGCTAGTGGTTTCTACCCCCCGACGACAGCCTCCTACGAGCAGTACTTC. This translates into CASGFYPPTTASYEQYF.

The rearrangement links TRBV9 to TRBJ2-7, with 8 nucleotides matching TRBD1. Germline CDR1 and CDR2: SGDLS and YYNGEE. The CDR3 extends over 14 amino acids. Germline trimming cut 4 bases from V and 7 bases from J; bases unmatched to any gene: 10. The CDR3 DNA follows: TGTGCCAGCAGCCCCGCCCAGGGGGCGCGGGAGCAGTACTTC. This codes for CASSPAQGAREQYF.

This clone occurred a few times. This chain joins TRBV21-1 and TRBJ2-5; the DNA was not used to check the table's D call, TRBD2. TRBV21-1 is labeled a pseudogene. The CDR3 is 20 residues long. The CDR3 sequence: CASSKKTSGGALGSQETQYF. The DNA of the CDR3 is TGTGCCAGCAGCAAAAAGACTAGCGGGGGGGCCCTAGGGAGCCAAGAGACCCAGTACTTC.

The rearrangement uses TRBV7-6 and TRBJ2-2, with unresolved D. Deletions cut 4 bases from V and 5 bases from J, with 14 bases between. Germline values: CDR1 SGHVS, CDR2 FNYEAQ. The CDR3 has 15 amino acids. CDR3: CASSSPSPRTGELFF. For the CDR3, the DNA is TGTGCCAGCAGCTCCCCATCCCCCAGGACCGGGGAGCTGTTTTTT.

This clone was seen just once. V is TRBV19 and J is TRBJ1-5, with a possible D match to TRBD1 (6 bases). Trimming cost V 4 bases and J 0 bases, with 10 bases left between them. The CDR3 extends over 15 amino acids. Germline V gene sequence: CDR1 LNHDA, CDR2 SQIVND (reference sequence). The CDR3 reads CASSNQGNSNQPQHF. CDR3 DNA sequence: TGTGCCAGTAGTAATCAGGGGAATAGCAATCAGCCCCAGCATTTT.

The chain combines TRBV1 with TRBJ2-1; the table assigns TRBD2, which was not confirmed against the DNA. TRBV1 is listed as a pseudogene. CDR3 length equals 17 residues. CDR3 loop: CTSSRSLTSGGEDEQFF. CDR3 DNA sequence: TGCACCAGCAGCCGGAGTTTGACTAGCGGGGGTGAGGATGAGCAGTTCTTC.

The V and J genes are TRBV9 and TRBJ2-7, with TRBD1 as a possible D gene (5 bases). This CDR3 has 15 residues. The V and J ends lost 0 bases and 6 bases respectively, with 16 bases between them. Germline V gives CDR1 SGDLS, CDR2 YYNGEE. The CDR3 DNA is TGTGCCAGCAGCGTAGGACAGCCGGAATTAAGCGAGCAGTACTTC. It encodes CASSVGQPELSEQYF.